This TCR beta chain was recovered during a study of T cells in women clearing cervical HPV infection. Measured with immunoSEQ multiplex PCR; TCRdb has only the in-frame clones, and not every one. Recorded here are approximately 39,000 clones; the top ten clones represent 3.7%. As regards this clone: The read halts 3 residues ahead of the CDR3 end, with the missing end drawn from the germline J gene.

Germline V gives CDR1 DFQATT, CDR2 SNEGSKA (reference sequence). V was cut by 5 bases and J by 3 bases, with 13 bases left in between. There are 13 residues in the CDR3. The V gene is TRBV20-1, the J gene TRBJ2-5, with D unresolved. The sequence was collected from a woman aged 18 to 69 with a cervical HPV16 infection that either progressed to CIN3+ or cleared (not recorded which). The sequencing sample was made of blood buffy coat. CDR3 protein: CSARYDKEETQYF. Incomplete CDR3 DNA: TGCAGTGCTCGTTACGACAAAGAAGAGACC.